The source of this T cell receptor beta chain is a study of T-cell reconstitution after alpha-beta-depleted transplantation in children. Trimming took 6 bases from V and 2 from J, leaving 11 bases between them. The CDR3 runs to 15 residues. From germline, CDR1 is KGHSH and CDR2 LQKENI. Unique molecular identifiers featured in how the TCRbeta library was prepared. TCRdb passed the PCR reads through MiXCR, listing each CDR3 protein once. The sample records approximately 400,000 distinct CDR3 sequences, roughly 11% being singletons. The gene calls are TRBV18 and TRBJ2-6, with a possible D match to TRBD2 (5 bases). This receptor was obtained from a human donor who donated a stem cell graft to a child with acute myeloid leukemia. This sample comprised PBMCs from the stem cell graft donor, obtained from the stem cell graft. CDR3 DNA: TGTGCCAGCTCGACGAGGGCAGCTGGGGCCAACGTCCTGACTTTC. The encoded protein is CASSTRAAGANVLTF.